The sequence of this T cell receptor beta chain was determined in a study of cytotoxic CD8 clonotypes in ibrutinib-treated CLL. Study-wide background: Of the patients, 11 were relapsed/refractory, 15 treatment-naive and about 17 IGHV unmutated.

This clone showed up just once. The method was immunoSEQ multiplex PCR; TCRdb's version includes in-frame clones alone and lacks a portion of them. The sample lists some 290,000 clones; almost 80% were seen once. The V and J ends lost 4 bases and 0 bases, in that order; junction bases with no gene match: 6. The CDR3 covers 15 residues. The germline V gene encodes CDR1 SGHNT and CDR2 YYREEE (reference sequence). The clonotype originates from a human donor with chronic lymphocytic leukemia. The sample was PBMCs, taken before ibrutinib treatment. The chain uses TRBV5-4 and TRBJ2-7; 8 nucleotides line up with TRBD2. CDR3 nucleotide sequence: TGTGCCAGCAGCATCACTAGCGGAGGCTCCTACGAGCAGTACTTC. Protein sequence: CASSITSGGSYEQYF.